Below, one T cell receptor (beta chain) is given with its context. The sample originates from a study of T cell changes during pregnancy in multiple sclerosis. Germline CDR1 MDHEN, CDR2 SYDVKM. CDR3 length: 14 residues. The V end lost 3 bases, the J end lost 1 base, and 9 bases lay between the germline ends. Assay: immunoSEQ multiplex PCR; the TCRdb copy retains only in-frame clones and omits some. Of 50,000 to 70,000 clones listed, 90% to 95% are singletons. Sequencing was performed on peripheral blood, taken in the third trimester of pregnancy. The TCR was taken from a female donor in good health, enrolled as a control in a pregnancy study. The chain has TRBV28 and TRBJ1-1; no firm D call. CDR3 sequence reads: CASSFMGQNTEAFF. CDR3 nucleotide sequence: TGTGCCAGCAGTTTTATGGGCCAGAACACTGAAGCTTTCTTT.